This TCR beta chain derives from a study of blood T cell repertoires in COVID-19. Looking at the study overall: Sites in the United States, Italy and Spain provided acute and convalescent COVID-19 samples.

In the source study's methods: Nucleated cell counts were estimated from reference gene primer amplification. The repertoire was sequenced with immunoSEQ multiplex PCR; TCRdb's copy has only in-frame clones and lacks some. The V and J calls and clone size come from that table; D and trimming were worked out from the DNA. Of some 170,000 clones in the sample, roughly 87% were seen once. Individuals drawn from approximately 26 US areas were roughly 18 to 100 years old. The study assigned cohorts using participant-reported clinical history. Germline CDR1 reads SGHRS; CDR2 reads YFSETQ. The CDR3 loop spans 14 amino acids. Trimming removed 3 bases from V and 7 bases from J; junction bases left unmatched: 7.

The receptor comes from a human donor with acute COVID-19. The donor label of this sample is uncertain. Sequenced sample: PBMCs or T cells enriched from blood (not recorded which). The chain links TRBV5-1 to TRBJ2-4; 7 bases match TRBD1. CDR3 DNA sequence: TGCGCCAGCAGCTCTGGCCGGGACAGTAACATTCAGTACTTC. This translates into CASSSGRDSNIQYF.